This TCR beta chain derives from a study of shared clonotypes between healthy human individuals. General study points: Investigators collected only blood, and repertoires in tissues likely differ.

Losses at the gene ends were 4 bases for V and 3 bases for J; bases not matched to a gene: 7. Germline values: CDR1 SGHNT, CDR2 YYREEE (reference sequence). The CDR3 is 15 amino acids. Genomic DNA (from each subset) was split evenly across several immunoSEQ plates. Per the study methods: ImmunoSEQ yielded junction-only sequences lacking quality scores, so filtering differed. Profiled with immunoSEQ multiplex PCR; TCRdb holds only in-frame clones, not every one. For V, J and clone size, that table is used; D and trimming come from the DNA. The table has millions of clones, 90% to 95% seen once; the top ten hold under 0.15%. A word on this clone: Its antigen is unknown.

The sequencing sample was made of naive CD4+ T cells sorted from blood. Regarding subset: CD45RA+ positively selected. The J gene is TRBJ2-4, the V gene TRBV5-4; the match to TRBD1 covers 7 bases. This clonotype originated in a man aged 18-30 years in good health. CDR3 sequence: CASSSQGEGKNIQYF. CDR3 bases: TGTGCCAGCAGCAGCCAGGGGGAAGGCAAAAACATTCAGTACTTC.